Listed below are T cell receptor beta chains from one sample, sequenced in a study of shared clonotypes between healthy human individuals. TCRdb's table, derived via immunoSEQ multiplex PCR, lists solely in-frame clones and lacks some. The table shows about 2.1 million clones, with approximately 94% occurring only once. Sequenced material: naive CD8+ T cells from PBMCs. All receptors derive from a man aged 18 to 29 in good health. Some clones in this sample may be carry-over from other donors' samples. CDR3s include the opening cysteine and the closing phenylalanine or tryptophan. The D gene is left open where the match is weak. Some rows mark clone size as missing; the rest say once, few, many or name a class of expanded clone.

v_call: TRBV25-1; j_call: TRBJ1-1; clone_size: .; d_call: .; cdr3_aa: CASSFRDYTGRNTEAFF; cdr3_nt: TGTGCCAGCAGTTTCCGCGACTATACAGGGCGGAACACTGAAGCTTTCTTT
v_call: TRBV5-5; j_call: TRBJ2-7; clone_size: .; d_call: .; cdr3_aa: CASSLDRSTYEQYF; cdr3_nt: TGTGCCAGCAGCTTGGACAGGAGTACCTACGAGCAGTACTTC
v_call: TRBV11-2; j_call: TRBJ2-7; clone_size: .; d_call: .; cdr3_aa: CASSLAIGYEQYF; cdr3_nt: TGTGCCAGCAGCTTAGCGATCGGTTACGAGCAGTACTTC
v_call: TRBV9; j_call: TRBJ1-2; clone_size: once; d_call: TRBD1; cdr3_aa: CASSVGVGGAEDYGYTF; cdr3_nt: TGTGCCAGCAGCGTAGGTGTAGGGGGCGCGGAGGACTATGGCTACACCTTC
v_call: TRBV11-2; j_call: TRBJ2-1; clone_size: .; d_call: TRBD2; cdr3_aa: CASRPGGALGLNEQFF; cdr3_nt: TGTGCCAGCAGGCCGGGGGGGGCACTTGGTTTGAATGAGCAGTTCTTC
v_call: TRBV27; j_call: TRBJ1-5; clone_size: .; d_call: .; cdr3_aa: CASSLFSGDQPQHF; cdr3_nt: TGTGCCAGCAGTTTATTTTCCGGGGATCAGCCCCAGCATTTT
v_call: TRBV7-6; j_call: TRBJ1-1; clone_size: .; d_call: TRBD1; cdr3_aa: CASSPKKQGLNTEAFF; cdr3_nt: TGTGCCAGCAGCCCTAAGAAACAGGGGTTGAACACTGAAGCTTTCTTT
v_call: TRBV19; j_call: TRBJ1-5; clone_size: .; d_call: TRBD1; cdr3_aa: CASSEQQGTNQPQHF; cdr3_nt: TGTGCCAGTAGTGAACAACAGGGGACAAATCAGCCCCAGCATTTT
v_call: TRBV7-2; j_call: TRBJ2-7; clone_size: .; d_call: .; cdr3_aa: CASSLWGLDDEQYF; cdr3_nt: TGTGCCAGCAGCTTATGGGGGCTGGACGACGAGCAGTACTTC
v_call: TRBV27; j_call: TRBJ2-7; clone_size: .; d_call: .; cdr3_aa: CASSLLDSTHEQYF; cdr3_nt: TGTGCCAGCAGTTTATTGGACAGCACCCACGAGCAGTACTTC
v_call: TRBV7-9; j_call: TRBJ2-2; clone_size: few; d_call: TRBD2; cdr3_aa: CASSLFGRLAGATGELFF; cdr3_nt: TGTGCCAGCAGCTTATTCGGGCGACTAGCGGGAGCCACCGGGGAGCTGTTTTTT
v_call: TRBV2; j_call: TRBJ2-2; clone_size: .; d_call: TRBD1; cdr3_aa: CASSPLTGARSAGELFF; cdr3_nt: TGTGCCAGCAGTCCTCTCACAGGGGCTCGCTCCGCCGGGGAGCTGTTTTTT
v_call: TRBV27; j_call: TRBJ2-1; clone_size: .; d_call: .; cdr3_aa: CASSLRFVSNEQFF; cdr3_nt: TGTGCCAGCAGCCTAAGGTTTGTGAGCAATGAGCAGTTCTTC
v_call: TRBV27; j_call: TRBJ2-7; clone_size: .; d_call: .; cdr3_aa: CASKGGNEQYF; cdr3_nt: TGTGCCAGCAAAGGAGGGAACGAGCAGTACTTC
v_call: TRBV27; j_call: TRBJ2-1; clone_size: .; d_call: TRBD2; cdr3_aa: CASSGPGTSVYNEQFF; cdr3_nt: TGTGCCAGCAGTGGCCCCGGGACTAGCGTATACAATGAGCAGTTCTTC
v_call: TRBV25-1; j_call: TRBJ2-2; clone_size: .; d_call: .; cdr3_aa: CASSERGGVHTGELFF; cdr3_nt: TGTGCCAGCAGTGAACGGGGCGGGGTCCACACCGGGGAGCTGTTTTTT
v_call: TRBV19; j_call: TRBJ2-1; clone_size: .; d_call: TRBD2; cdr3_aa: CATAVAGGPSNEQFF; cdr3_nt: TGTGCCACCGCGGTGGCGGGAGGGCCGTCCAATGAGCAGTTCTTC
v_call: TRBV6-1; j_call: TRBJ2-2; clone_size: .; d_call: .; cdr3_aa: CASSEGGVLNTGELFF; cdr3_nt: TGTGCCAGCAGTGAAGGGGGGGTCTTAAACACCGGGGAGCTGTTTTTT
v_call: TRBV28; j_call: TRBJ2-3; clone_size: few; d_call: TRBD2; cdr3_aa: CASSLVPSGRDTQYF; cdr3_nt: TGTGCCAGCAGTTTAGTGCCTAGCGGGAGAGATACGCAGTATTTT
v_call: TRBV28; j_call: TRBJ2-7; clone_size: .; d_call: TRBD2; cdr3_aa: CAIKAGAAYEQYF; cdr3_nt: TGTGCCATAAAAGCGGGAGCGGCCTACGAGCAGTACTTC
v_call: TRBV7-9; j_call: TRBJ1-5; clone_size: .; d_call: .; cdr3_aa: CASSLGGPGQPQHF; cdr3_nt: TGTGCCAGCAGTTTGGGGGGGCCGGGTCAGCCCCAGCATTTT
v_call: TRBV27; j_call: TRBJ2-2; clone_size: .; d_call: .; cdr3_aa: CASSASPNTGELFF; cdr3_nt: TGTGCCAGCAGTGCCAGTCCGAACACCGGGGAGCTGTTTTTT
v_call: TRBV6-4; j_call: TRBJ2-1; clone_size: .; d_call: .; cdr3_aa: CASSEGRYNEQFF; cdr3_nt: TGTGCCAGCAGTGAGGGGCGTTACAATGAGCAGTTCTTC
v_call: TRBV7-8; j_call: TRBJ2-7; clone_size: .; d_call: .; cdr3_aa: CASSFPGLGYEQYF; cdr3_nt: TGTGCCAGCAGCTTCCCGGGGCTTGGCTACGAGCAGTACTTC
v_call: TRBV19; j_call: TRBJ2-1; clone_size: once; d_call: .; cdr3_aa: CASSIASYNEQFF; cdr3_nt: TGTGCCAGTAGCATCGCCTCCTACAATGAGCAGTTCTTC
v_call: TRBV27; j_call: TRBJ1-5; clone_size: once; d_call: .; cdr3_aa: CASSFEGGNQPQHF; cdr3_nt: TGTGCCAGCAGTTTTGAGGGGGGGAATCAGCCCCAGCATTTT
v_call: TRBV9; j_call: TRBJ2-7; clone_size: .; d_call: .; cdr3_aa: CASSAPTGRSYEQYF; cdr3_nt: TGTGCCAGCAGCGCTCCGACAGGTCGGTCCTACGAGCAGTACTTC